This entry lists 15 T cell receptor beta chains sequenced from one sample in a study of T cells in Graves' hyperthyroidism and ophthalmopathy (dated by TCRdb to the late 2010s). Library generation was performed with multiplex PCR. The run used an Illumina HiSeq 2000. The TCR beta CDR3 regions were amplified from the RNA transcripts. The first round of RT-PCR for the TCR CDR3 was performed with the HTBI primer set and the Qiagen OneStep RT-PCR kit. TCRdb's own reprocessing of the public reads used fastp at Q25 and MiXCR and kept productive beta chains. Each CDR3 protein gets just one entry, which takes the most common genes and DNA from the rows behind it. This sample gives approximately 400,000 distinct CDR3 sequences in total; more than 12% of them show up just once. The ten largest clonotypes hold around 30% of the sample. The sequenced material came from blood. Receptor source: a man aged 45-65 years with Graves' ophthalmopathy.

The chain carries TRBV12-3 or TRBV12-4 and TRBJ1-2; the D gene is possibly TRBD1 (6 bases). V lost 3 bases and J 3 bases, leaving 29 bases between the germline ends. The length of the CDR3 is 20 residues. CDR3 coding DNA: TGTGCCAGCAGTTTTATTAAAATCGTCCAGGGGCGATGGGAATACTATGGCTACACCTTC. Its protein is CASSFIKIVQGRWEYYGYTF.

This clonotype was counted at least ten times. The chain combines TRBV5-1 with TRBJ1-6, with D unresolved. CDR1 is SGHRS and CDR2 is YFSETQ in the germline V gene. This CDR3 is built from 14 residues. The V end lost 0 bases, the J end lost 7 bases, and 8 bases lay between the germline ends. CDR3 amino acids: CASSLALLNSPLHF. Written as DNA, the CDR3 is TGCGCCAGCAGCTTGGCTCTACTGAATTCACCCCTCCACTTT.

This clonotype appeared a few times. The chain links TRBV5-4 to TRBJ1-2; D is ambiguous. This CDR3 spans 11 amino acids. The V gene lost 4 bases and the J gene lost 5 bases, with 6 bases spanning the gap. Germline V gene sequence: CDR1 SGHNT, CDR2 YYREEE (reference sequence). DNA of the CDR3: TGTGCCAGCAGCAACGGATATGGCTACACCTTC. The encoded protein is CASSNGYGYTF.

In its sample, this clonotype was seen many times. V is TRBV11-3 and J is TRBJ2-3, with D unresolved. The CDR3 covers 14 residues. V was cut by 5 bases and J by 4 bases, with 13 bases left in between. The germline V gene encodes CDR1 SGHNT and CDR2 YENEEA. The CDR3 bases are TGTGCCAGCAGCCTCCACGGCCTGTCAGATACGCAGTATTTT. Protein: CASSLHGLSDTQYF. The full variable domain, with the rest looked up from reference TRBV11-3 and TRBJ2-3, is EAGVVQSPRYKIIEKKQPVAFWCNPISGHNTLYWYLQNLGQGPELLIRYENEEAVDDSQLPKDRFSAERLKGVDSTLKIQPAELGDSAVYLCASSLHGLSDTQYFGPGTRLTVL.

The chain joins TRBV5-6 to TRBJ2-5; D is unclear. This CDR3 is built from 15 residues. With 5 bases removed from V and 2 bases from J, the gap between germline ends came to 16 bases. Looked up from germline, CDR1 is SGHDT and CDR2 is YYEEEE. CDR3 region: CASSSTPEFQETQYF. The CDR3 DNA follows: TGTGCCAGCAGTTCGACGCCAGAGTTTCAAGAGACCCAGTACTTC.

The gene calls are TRBV19 and TRBJ2-3; D uncertain. The V gene's germline CDR1 is LNHDA and CDR2 SQIVND (reference sequence). Trimming took off 9 bases at V and 0 bases at J, with 10 bases between the two ends. The CDR3 totals 13 residues. CDR3 region: CASTTTSTDTQYF. CDR3 coding DNA: TGTGCCAGCACCACGACTAGCACAGATACGCAGTATTTT.

A few counts support this clonotype. J is TRBJ2-7 and V is TRBV19, with 9 bases lining up with TRBD2. The CDR3 totals 14 residues. Germline loops: CDR1 LNHDA, CDR2 SQIVND (reference sequence). The V segment lost 7 bases and the J segment 7 bases; nucleotides outside the gene matches: 11. The chain's CDR3 is CASKAREGLEEQYF. The CDR3 DNA follows: TGTGCCAGTAAGGCGCGGGAGGGCCTAGAAGAGCAGTACTTC. Full variable domain (outside the CDR3, taken from reference TRBV19 and TRBJ2-7): DGGITQSPKYLFRKEGQNVTLSCEQNLNHDAMYWYRQDPGQGLRLIYYSQIVNDFQKGDIAEGYSVSREKKESFPLTVTSAQKNPTAFYLCASKAREGLEEQYFGPGTRLTVT.

This clonotype was counted a few times. The chain uses TRBV2 and TRBJ2-1; 7 bases line up with TRBD2. CDR3 length: 15 residues. With 0 bases clipped from V and 7 bases from J, the junction kept 6 bases outside the gene matches. Germline loops: CDR1 SNHLY, CDR2 FYNNEI. Here the CDR3 reads CASSEAGGDSNEQFF. CDR3 nucleotide sequence: TGTGCCAGCAGTGAAGCGGGAGGGGACTCTAATGAGCAGTTCTTC.

This clonotype was seen at least ten times. V is TRBV14 and J is TRBJ2-1; TRBD2 matches at 8 bases. V was clipped by 0 bases and J by 7 bases; unmatched bases: 5. The germline CDR1 and CDR2 sequences are SGHDN and FVKESK. The CDR3 contains 15 residues. The CDR3 spells CASSQERLAWNEQFF. The CDR3 DNA is TGTGCCAGCAGCCAAGAAAGACTAGCGTGGAATGAGCAGTTCTTC.

This clonotype was counted at least ten times. The chain has TRBV2 and TRBJ1-6; 9 bases map to TRBD1. V lost 7 bases to trimming and J lost 8 bases; unmatched junction nucleotides: 3. CDR1 and CDR2 (germline): SNHLY, FYNNEI. The CDR3 is 13 residues long. As DNA, the CDR3 is TGTGCCAGCACGGGACAGGGTGATTCACCCCTCCACTTT. Its protein product is CASTGQGDSPLHF.

At least ten counts were recorded for this clonotype. The rearrangement links TRBV15 to TRBJ2-7; 10 nucleotides line up with TRBD1. From germline, CDR1 is LNHNV and CDR2 YYDKDF (reference sequence). Trimming cost V 5 bases and J 2 bases; bases outside gene matches: 9. This CDR3 is built from 16 residues. In DNA, the CDR3 is TGTGCCACCAGCCCGAGCACTGGACAGGGGGCCTACGAGCAGTACTTC. Its translation: CATSPSTGQGAYEQYF.

In this sample, this clonotype turned up a few times. V usage is TRBV15 and J usage is TRBJ1-2; tentative D call: TRBD1 (6 bases). The CDR3 is 18 amino acids. Germline lookup yields CDR1 LNHNV and CDR2 YYDKDF (reference sequence). The germline V and J ends were trimmed by 0 bases and 0 bases, with 17 bases remaining between them. The CDR3 DNA follows: TGTGCCACCAGCAGAGAGGGGGTGGCGACAGGAGCTAACTATGGCTACACCTTC. The encoded protein is CATSREGVATGANYGYTF.

At least ten counts were recorded for this clonotype. The chain combines TRBV2 with TRBJ2-2, with 8 bases fitting TRBD2. J lost 4 bases, V lost 6 bases, and 13 bases had no gene match. Looked up from germline, CDR1 is SNHLY and CDR2 is FYNNEI. This CDR3 is built from 17 residues. CDR3 region: CASSVPSGSYGTGELFF. The CDR3 region has the DNA TGTGCCAGCAGCGTTCCAAGCGGGAGTTATGGCACCGGGGAGCTGTTTTTT.

This clonotype has at least ten counts. The chain joins TRBV5-1 to TRBJ1-1; D gene ambiguous. Germline V gene lookup returns CDR1 SGHRS and CDR2 YFSETQ. V was cut by 0 bases and J by 0 bases, with 12 bases left in between. The CDR3 has 16 amino acids. As DNA, the CDR3 is TGCGCCAGCAGCTTGGATAGGGTTCCAATGAACACTGAAGCTTTCTTT. As protein: CASSLDRVPMNTEAFF. Based on the CDR3 plus reference TRBV5-1 and TRBJ1-1, the full variable domain is KAGVTQTPRYLIKTRGQQVTLSCSPISGHRSVSWYQQTPGQGLQFLFEYFSETQRNKGNFPGRFSGRQFSNSRSEMNVSTLELGDSALYLCASSLDRVPMNTEAFFGQGTRLTVV.

This clonotype was found many times. The J gene is TRBJ2-1, the V gene TRBV30; TRBD1 matches at 8 bases. V lost 2 bases, J lost 12 bases, and 9 bases stayed unmatched. Per germline, CDR1 GTSNPN and CDR2 SVGIG (reference sequence). The CDR3 loop spans 13 amino acids. The CDR3 nucleotides read TGTGCCTGGAGTAAATCAGACAGGGGTGGGCAGTTCTTC. It yields the protein CAWSKSDRGGQFF.